Below are 23 T cell receptor beta chains sequenced from a single sample in a study of cytomegalovirus exposure and HLA in healthy donors. The study ran its PCR with 60 Vbeta and 13 Jbeta primers. Libraries were prepared by immunoSEQ multiplex PCR; TCRdb keeps only in-frame clonotypes and omits some of them. Here the sample table reports roughly 50,000 clones. Sequencing used PBMCs. Source of these receptors: a woman aged 55-69 years in good health and CMV-seropositive.

V usage is TRBV6-5 and J usage is TRBJ1-4, with TRBD1 matching over 7 bases. Germline assignment: CDR1 MNHEY and CDR2 SVGAGI. This CDR3 is 14 amino acids long. The J segment lost 12 bases and the V segment lost 5 bases, leaving 12 bases of the junction unmatched. This chain's CDR3 is CASSPRDSRRELFF. Written as DNA, the CDR3 is TGTGCCAGCAGTCCTCGGGACAGTCGCCGGGAACTGTTTTTT.

This clone is deemed medium-sized by its frequency. The CDR3 DNA follows: TGCGCCAGCAGCCAACAAAATACAGGGGAAGGATCACCCCTCCACTTT. It is translated as CASSQQNTGEGSPLHF. This chain links TRBV4-3 with TRBJ1-6, with 7 bases lining up with TRBD1. This CDR3 contains 16 residues. Trimming removed 2 bases from V and 10 bases from J; junction bases left unmatched: 11. CDR1 is LGHNA and CDR2 is YSLEER in the germline V gene.

The chain links TRBV9 to TRBJ1-2; perhaps TRBD1 as D (6 bases). Trimming removed 2 bases from V and 3 bases from J, with 11 bases in between. This CDR3 region has 14 residues. The germline V gene has CDR1 SGDLS and CDR2 YYNGEE. CDR3 sequence reads: CASSVGGADYGYTF. The CDR3 DNA follows: TGTGCCAGCAGCGTTGGGGGCGCGGACTATGGCTACACCTTC.

The chain couples TRBV6-5 to TRBJ1-4, with 9 bases matching TRBD1. CDR1 and CDR2 (germline): MNHEY, SVGAGI. V lost 6 bases, J lost 3 bases, and 5 bases stayed unmatched. This CDR3 comprises 15 residues. CDR3: CASSNRGPANEKLFF. For the CDR3, the DNA is TGTGCCAGCAGCAACAGGGGGCCGGCTAATGAAAAACTGTTTTTT.

V gene TRBV19 combines with J gene TRBJ1-2; possibly TRBD1 for D (6 bases). The CDR3 is 17 residues long. V was pared by 5 bases and J by 7 bases, with 26 bases between. CDR1 and CDR2 (germline): LNHDA, SQIVND (reference sequence). The CDR3 DNA reads TGTGCCAGTAGTGTCACAAACCTACAGGGCAGGCTCGGTGGCTACACCTTC. This gives the protein CASSVTNLQGRLGGYTF.

The V gene is TRBV5-1, the J gene TRBJ2-7, with 7 bases aligning to TRBD2. The V gene end was trimmed by 4 bases and the J gene end by 2 bases; junction bases not matched to a gene: 6. This CDR3 spans 14 amino acids. Germline V CDR1 and CDR2: SGHRS, YFSETQ. This CDR3 is CASSIAGAAYEQYF. In DNA form, the CDR3 reads TGCGCCAGCAGCATCGCGGGAGCCGCCTACGAGCAGTACTTC.

V gene TRBV14 combines with J gene TRBJ2-7; D not resolved. Between the trimmed V and J ends, which lost 2 bases and 3 bases, there was a span of 8 bases. CDR1 is SGHDN and CDR2 is FVKESK in the germline V gene. The CDR3 contains 13 residues. The CDR3 coding sequence is TGTGCCAGCAGCCAATTTTCGGGCTACGAGCAGTACTTC. It yields the protein CASSQFSGYEQYF.

The CDR3 nucleotides read TGTGCCAGTAGTATAACGGGACAACTAGAAGCTTTCTTT. It specifies CASSITGQLEAFF. V is TRBV19 and J is TRBJ1-1; a weak D match, TRBD1 (6 bases). The CDR3 contains 13 residues. Per the germline V gene, CDR1 is LNHDA and CDR2 is SQIVND (reference sequence). V lost 2 bases to trimming and J lost 8 bases, with 12 bases between them.

The V call is TRBV2, the J call TRBJ1-2; the D is unclear. There are 13 residues in the CDR3. Trimming stripped 1 base from V and 4 bases from J, with 7 bases between. CDR1 and CDR2 from the germline V gene are SNHLY and FYNNEI. The CDR3 reads CASSEGRGYGYTF. CDR3 nucleotides: TGTGCCAGCAGTGAAGGGCGGGGCTATGGCTACACCTTC. Full variable domain (rest looked up from reference TRBV2 and TRBJ1-2): EPEVTQTPSHQVTQMGQEVILRCVPISNHLYFYWYRQILGQKVEFLVSFYNNEISEKSEIFDDQFSVERPDGSNFTLKIRSTKLEDSAMYFCASSEGRGYGYTFGSGTRLTVV.

The chain combines TRBV11-3 with TRBJ1-6; D unclear. Germline V lookup: CDR1 SGHNT, CDR2 YENEEA. There are 14 residues in the CDR3. The V and J ends lost 5 bases and 8 bases respectively, with 13 bases between them. CDR3 nucleotides: TGTGCCAGCAGCCATCGGCCGCGGGATTCACCCCTCCACTTT. Its translation is CASSHRPRDSPLHF.

This chain joins TRBV6-5 and TRBJ2-7; D gene unclear. The ends were cut back, 2 bases at V and 3 bases at J, with 17 bases in the middle. CDR3 size: 16 residues. The germline V gene encodes CDR1 MNHEY and CDR2 SVGAGI. This CDR3 is CASSYQFLPSGYEQYF. CDR3 in DNA: TGTGCCAGCAGTTACCAGTTCCTTCCCTCGGGCTACGAGCAGTACTTC.

The chain links TRBV4-1 to TRBJ1-4; D unclear. Germline V CDR1 and CDR2: MGHRA, YSYEKL. V was pared by 4 bases and J by 3 bases, with 21 bases between. The CDR3 runs to 18 residues. The CDR3 region has the DNA TGCGCCAGCAGCCCAGAGCGAGGCAGAACGAGTGCTAATGAAAAACTGTTTTTT. This encodes CASSPERGRTSANEKLFF.

V is TRBV20-1 and J is TRBJ2-5; tentative D call: TRBD2 (6 bases). In germline, CDR1 is DFQATT, CDR2 SNEGSKA (reference sequence). Trimming removed 7 bases from V and 4 bases from J, with 10 bases in between. CDR3 size: 11 residues. The DNA of the CDR3 is TGCAGTGGGTGGAGGGGAGAGACCCAGTACTTC. Translation gives CSGWRGETQYF.

The rearrangement joins TRBV7-8 to TRBJ1-1, with 8 bases aligning to TRBD1. V was pared by 6 bases and J by 4 bases, with 4 bases of the junction left unmatched. Germline assignment: CDR1 SGHVS and CDR2 FQNEAQ. The CDR3 extends over 13 amino acids. CDR3 sequence reads: CASSQDRVTEAFF. CDR3 sequence (DNA): TGTGCCAGCAGTCAGGACAGGGTCACTGAAGCTTTCTTT.

The V gene is TRBV5-6, the J gene TRBJ1-4, with 7 bases lining up with TRBD1. Germline CDR1 SGHDT, CDR2 YYEEEE. Germline trimming cut 7 bases from V and 7 bases from J; bases unmatched to any gene: 10. The CDR3 has 14 residues. This CDR3 is CASARGGGIEKLFF. CDR3 bases: TGTGCCAGCGCAAGAGGGGGCGGGATTGAAAAACTGTTTTTT.

This chain joins TRBV6-1 and TRBJ2-3, with TRBD1 as a possible D gene (5 bases). CDR3 length: 15 residues. Germline CDR1 and CDR2: MNHNS and SASEGT. Trimming left V 6 bases short and J 2 bases short, with 15 bases between. CDR3 DNA sequence: TGTGCCAGCAGGGTAGACAGACCAACCACAGATACGCAGTATTTT. It encodes CASRVDRPTTDTQYF.

The chain couples TRBV2 to TRBJ2-1; D may be TRBD2 (6 bases). Germline V CDR1 and CDR2: SNHLY, FYNNEI. Trimming shortened V by 3 bases and J by 4 bases, and 13 bases separated the two germline ends. The CDR3 is 15 residues long. The CDR3 DNA sequence: TGTGCCAGCAGTGACTGGGCTAGCGTTTACAATGAGCAGTTCTTC. This sequence encodes CASSDWASVYNEQFF.

V is TRBV29-1 and J is TRBJ1-2; D gene uncertain. V lost 0 bases and J lost 8, with 10 bases in between. Germline V gene sequence: CDR1 SQVTM, CDR2 ANQGSEA. CDR3 length: 12 amino acids. This chain's CDR3 is CSVEERREGYTF. The DNA of the CDR3 is TGCAGCGTTGAAGAACGGCGGGAGGGCTACACCTTC.

The chain is built from TRBV4-1 and TRBJ1-2; no firm D call. The V gene's germline CDR1 is MGHRA and CDR2 YSYEKL. Trimming removed 0 bases at V and 4 bases at J, with 9 bases between. The CDR3 has 14 residues. CDR3 sequence reads: CASSQDGRSYGYTF. In DNA, the CDR3 is TGCGCCAGCAGCCAAGATGGGCGCAGCTATGGCTACACCTTC.

The V call is TRBV19, the J call TRBJ1-2; D perhaps matches TRBD1 (5 bases). This CDR3 is 14 amino acids long. Between the trimmed V and J ends, which lost 1 base and 8 bases, there was a span of 14 bases. Germline V CDR1 and CDR2: LNHDA, SQIVND (reference sequence). The DNA of the CDR3 is TGTGCCAGTAGTATAGGTGGGGGGGTCAAAGGCTACACCTTC. This sequence encodes CASSIGGGVKGYTF.

The chain combines TRBV19 with TRBJ2-5; TRBD2 agrees at 7 bases. Germline V CDR1 and CDR2: LNHDA, SQIVND (reference sequence). Trimming took 7 bases from V and 5 from J; bases not matched to a gene: 7. This CDR3 contains 13 residues. CDR3 sequence reads: CASTPASGETQYF. For the CDR3, the DNA is TGTGCCAGTACGCCCGCTAGCGGTGAGACCCAGTACTTC.

The chain has TRBV5-1 and TRBJ1-1; D might be TRBD1 (6 bases). CDR1 is SGHRS, CDR2 YFSETQ, per germline. This CDR3 region has 13 residues. V lost 4 bases, J lost 11 bases, and 18 bases lay in between. CDR3 coding DNA: TGCGCCAGCAGCCGGGACAAGTCCACAGGGGCTTTCTTT. Translated, it gives CASSRDKSTGAFF.

V usage is TRBV10-3 and J usage is TRBJ1-1, with 7 bases fitting TRBD1. Trimming removed 9 bases from V and 0 bases from J; junction bases left unmatched: 10. The germline V gene has CDR1 ENHRY and CDR2 SYGVKD. The CDR3 has 15 residues. CDR3 loop: CAISQGVPLNTEAFF. The CDR3 DNA reads TGTGCCATTAGTCAGGGGGTGCCTTTGAACACTGAAGCTTTCTTT.